This T cell receptor beta chain was recorded in a study of shared clonotypes between healthy human individuals. In its sample, this clone was seen a few times. Only in-frame clones appear in the TCRdb table, and some are missing; sequencing was by immunoSEQ multiplex PCR. The sample yields approximately 980,000 clones, approximately 80% seen once. The origin of this receptor is a man aged 18 to 29 in good health. Specimen: memory CD4+ T cells sorted from blood. Subset noted: CD45RA-negative fraction.

As DNA, the CDR3 is TGTGCCAGCAGCCCCGCAGGGGCCTTCTCCTACGAGCAGTACTTC. As protein: CASSPAGAFSYEQYF. This chain joins TRBV6-5 and TRBJ2-7; D possibly corresponds to TRBD1 (6 bases). The CDR3 runs to 15 residues. Germline V gives CDR1 MNHEY, CDR2 SVGAGI. V dropped 6 bases and J dropped 0 bases, with 15 bases sitting between them.